The T cell receptor (beta chain) described here comes from a study of blood T cell repertoires in COVID-19. Study background: Sources were T cells, B-cell-depleted T cells, or PBMCs; the material itself was cDNA or gDNA.

Using immunoSEQ multiplex PCR, the repertoire was profiled, and TCRdb retains in-frame clones only, with some absent. This table holds 130,000 to 150,000 clones, around 83% found once. The CDR3 is made up of 14 amino acids. Trimming stripped 0 bases from V and 8 bases from J, with 16 bases between. Germline CDR1 GTSNPN, CDR2 SVGIG (reference sequence). The sequence derives from a woman over 75 with acute or convalescent COVID-19. Sample: peripheral blood. This chain uses TRBV30 with TRBJ1-1; no firm D call. The CDR3 loop is CAWSVRSSSVEAFF. The DNA of the CDR3 is TGTGCCTGGAGTGTACGGAGTTCGTCAGTAGAAGCTTTCTTT.